A selection of T cell receptor beta chains follows, all from one sample in a study of beta chain features in type 1 diabetes. TCRdb's table, derived via immunoSEQ multiplex PCR, lists solely in-frame clones and lacks some. The sample contains a few hundred thousand clones, approximately 16% of which appear only once. Sequencing used naive CD4+ T cells from blood. These receptors all stem from a man younger than 45 with type 1 diabetes. CDR3s include the opening cysteine and the closing phenylalanine or tryptophan. Each record gives: clone size, V gene, D gene, J gene, CDR3 DNA, CDR3 protein. D genes are given only for firm matches. Rows give clone size only sometimes, using once, few, many, or a class for an expanded clone.

few	TRBV27	TRBD2	TRBJ2-5	TGTGCCAGCAGAGTAAGCGGGAATTACCAAGAGACCCAGTACTTC	CASRVSGNYQETQYF
.	TRBV7-9	.	TRBJ2-6	TGTGCCAGCAGTCACGACTTGGCTGGGGCCAACGTCCTGACTTTC	CASSHDLAGANVLTF
few	TRBV4-2	TRBD2	TRBJ2-5	TGTGCCAGCAGCCTGGGACTAGCGGGCCAAGAGACCCAGTACTTC	CASSLGLAGQETQYF
.	TRBV28	TRBD2	TRBJ2-7	TGTGCCAGCAGTTTATCAGGGACTAGCGGGAGTTACGAGCAGTACTTC	CASSLSGTSGSYEQYF
few	TRBV15	.	TRBJ1-4	TGTGCCACCAGCAGAGATGGGCAGCTCAATGAAAAACTGTTTTTT	CATSRDGQLNEKLFF
.	TRBV7-2	.	TRBJ1-5	TGTGCCAGTACTTACCAGGGGTTAAGCAATCAGCCCCAGCATTTT	CASTYQGLSNQPQHF
.	TRBV29-1	TRBD1	TRBJ2-2	TGCAGCGGCACGGGACAGATGAACACCGGGGAGCTGTTTTTT	CSGTGQMNTGELFF
few	TRBV25-1	.	TRBJ2-5	TGTGCCAGCAGTGATGACAGTCAGGGTTTGCAGACCCAGTACTTC	CASSDDSQGLQTQYF
few	TRBV29-1	.	TRBJ1-6	TGCAGCGTTAAATGGGCCACGGGACCCCTCCACTTT	CSVKWATGPLHF
.	TRBV9	.	TRBJ2-1	TGTGCCGCAGGGCGGTCGGCCAATGAGCAGTTCTTC	CAAGRSANEQFF
few	TRBV9	TRBD2	TRBJ2-3	TGTGCCAGCAGCTCGGTAAGCGGGAGTGTGAGAGATACGCAGTATTTT	CASSSVSGSVRDTQYF
.	TRBV7-2	.	TRBJ2-3	TGTGCCAGCAGCCCCCGAGTGGATACGCAGTATTTT	CASSPRVDTQYF
few	TRBV15	.	TRBJ2-1	TGTGCCACCAGCAGAGATAACCCAGGCGGCTCCTACAATGAGCAGTTCTTC	CATSRDNPGGSYNEQFF
few	TRBV29-1	.	TRBJ2-5	TGCAGCGTTGGGGGCAGGAAAGAGACCCAGTACTTC	CSVGGRKETQYF
.	TRBV5-4	.	TRBJ2-5	TGTGCCAGCAGTCCGTCGTGGGGACCAACGGAGACCCAGTACTTC	CASSPSWGPTETQYF
.	TRBV4-1	TRBD2	TRBJ2-7	TGCGCCAGCAGCCAAGAACGAATGGCGGGAGTTGCAGCGCAGTACTTC	CASSQERMAGVAAQYF
.	TRBV4-3	TRBD1	TRBJ2-1	TGCGCCAGCAGCCAAGAAAGAGGGACAGGGCGCTACAATGAGCAGTTCTTC	CASSQERGTGRYNEQFF
.	TRBV19	.	TRBJ2-1	TGTGCCAGTGGGTTGCAGACCGAGCAGTTCTTC	CASGLQTEQFF
few	TRBV30	TRBD2	TRBJ2-3	TGTGCCTGGAGTCCTAGCGGATACACAGATACGCAGTATTTT	CAWSPSGYTDTQYF
few	TRBV7-2	.	TRBJ2-1	TGTGCCAGCAGCGCGGACTATTACAATGAGCAGTTCTTC	CASSADYYNEQFF
.	TRBV27	.	TRBJ1-2	TGTGCCAGCAGTTTTGCAGGGAAGGAATGGGGCTACACCTTC	CASSFAGKEWGYTF
few	TRBV7-2	.	TRBJ2-7	TGTGCCAGCAGCGCCTACTCATACGAGCAGTACTTC	CASSAYSYEQYF
.	TRBV30	.	TRBJ1-1	TGTGCCTGGAGCCGGAGCGGCACTGAAGCTTTCTTT	CAWSRSGTEAFF
few	TRBV29-1	.	TRBJ1-1	TGCAGCGTCGCCTGGATAACGGAAGCTTTCTTT	CSVAWITEAFF
few	TRBV4-2	.	TRBJ2-6	TGTGCCAGCAGCCAAGTAAGTTTATCTGGGGCCAACGTCCTGACTTTC	CASSQVSLSGANVLTF
.	TRBV7-9	.	TRBJ1-1	TGTGCCAGCAGCTTAGAAGGCGGGAGGACGAACACTGAAGCTTTCTTT	CASSLEGGRTNTEAFF
.	TRBV19	TRBD1	TRBJ2-5	TGTGCCAGTAGACCGGGACAGGGGGCTGCCGAGACCCAGTACTTC	CASRPGQGAAETQYF
few	TRBV7-2	.	TRBJ2-2	TGTGCCAGCAGCTTAAGTTCGGTGAACACCGGGGAGCTGTTTTTT	CASSLSSVNTGELFF
.	TRBV6-5	TRBD1	TRBJ1-3	TGTGCCAGCAGTACCGTCGGGGGACAGGGAAACACCATATATTTT	CASSTVGGQGNTIYF
.	TRBV7-2	TRBD2	TRBJ2-1	TGTGCCAGCAGAGGACTAGCGTACAATGAGCAGTTCTTC	CASRGLAYNEQFF
few	TRBV25-1	.	TRBJ2-1	TGTGCCAGCAGTGACTGGGGCAACTCCTACAATGAGCAGTTCTTC	CASSDWGNSYNEQFF
.	TRBV7-6	TRBD2	TRBJ2-7	TGTGCCAGCAGCTTGAGACTAGCGGGACCCTACGAGCAGTACTTC	CASSLRLAGPYEQYF
few	TRBV5-1	.	TRBJ2-5	TGCGCCAGCAGCTCCCACGGACGGGGAGACCAGTACTTC	CASSSHGRGDQYF
.	TRBV9	TRBD1	TRBJ2-5	TGTGCCAGCAGCGCGGACAGGGCCCAAGAGACCCAGTACTTC	CASSADRAQETQYF
.	TRBV29-1	.	TRBJ2-5	TGCAGCGTTTTGACAGCCAAAGAGACCCAGTACTTC	CSVLTAKETQYF
.	TRBV30	.	TRBJ2-3	TGTGCCTTCACGGCGGGAGATACGCAGTATTTT	CAFTAGDTQYF
few	TRBV27	.	TRBJ1-4	TGTGCCAGCAGTTTCCGACAGGAAAAACTGTTTTTT	CASSFRQEKLFF
.	TRBV7-2	TRBD2	TRBJ2-1	TGTGCCAGCAACCCCGGACTAGCGGGATTCAATGAGCAGTTCTTC	CASNPGLAGFNEQFF
.	TRBV5-1	TRBD2	TRBJ2-1	TGCGCCAGCAGCTTGGCGGGGACTAGCGGGAGGAAGGGGTTCTTC	CASSLAGTSGRKGFF
few	TRBV2	.	TRBJ2-5	TGTGCCAGCATGGGAGAGACCCAGTACTTC	CASMGETQYF
.	TRBV30	.	TRBJ2-3	TGTGCCTGGAGCGAGGGCACAGATACGCAGTATTTT	CAWSEGTDTQYF
few	TRBV30	.	TRBJ1-3	TGTGCCTGGAGCTCGCTCTCTGGAAACACCATATATTTT	CAWSSLSGNTIYF
few	TRBV9	.	TRBJ2-6	TGTGCCAGCAGCGTAGGACACCGCTCTGGGGCCAACGTCCTGACTTTC	CASSVGHRSGANVLTF
.	TRBV7-2	.	TRBJ1-4	TGTGCCACCAACAAGGCGGGGCCAACTAATGAAAAACTGTTTTTT	CATNKAGPTNEKLFF
few	TRBV19	.	TRBJ2-7	TGTGCCAGTAGTACGATCGGACCGCTGGCCGAGCAGTACTTC	CASSTIGPLAEQYF
few	TRBV2	.	TRBJ2-3	TGTGCCAGCAAGGTCAGCGGAATCACAGATACGCAGTATTTT	CASKVSGITDTQYF